These 9 T cell receptor beta chains came from one sample sequenced in a study of blood T cell repertoires in COVID-19. The data were produced by immunoSEQ multiplex PCR, yet TCRdb's version contains in-frame clones alone and is incomplete. The profile shows approximately 200,000 clones, approximately 84% of them singletons. Sample: PBMCs or T cells enriched from blood (not recorded which). These receptors originate from a woman between 25 and 40 years old who had recovered from COVID-19.

The chain joins TRBV6-5 to TRBJ1-5, with D uncertain. The CDR3 is 14 residues long. Looked up from germline, CDR1 is MNHEY and CDR2 is SVGAGI. Trimming cost V 5 bases and J 6 bases, with 14 bases left between them. Here the CDR3 reads CASSPRGLGQPQHF. The CDR3 coding sequence is TGTGCCAGCAGTCCTCGAGGGTTGGGTCAGCCCCAGCATTTT.

The chain couples TRBV9 to TRBJ1-1, with 8 bases fitting TRBD1. Germline CDR1 is SGDLS and CDR2 is YYNGEE. V was pared by 0 bases and J by 6 bases, with 4 bases of the junction left unmatched. This CDR3 spans 14 amino acids. CDR3: CASSVGGQASEAFF. The CDR3 bases are TGTGCCAGCAGCGTAGGGGGACAGGCTTCTGAAGCTTTCTTT.

The rearrangement joins TRBV2 to TRBJ1-4, with TRBD1 identical over 7 bases. Unmatched junction bases numbered 8, after V lost 1 base and J lost 0 bases. The CDR3 is made up of 18 amino acids. CDR1 is SNHLY and CDR2 is FYNNEI in the germline V gene. CDR3 nucleotide sequence: TGTGCCAGCAGTGAAGACGAGGGGGCAACAACAACTAATGAAAAACTGTTTTTT. It encodes CASSEDEGATTTNEKLFF.

This clone turned up a few times. The chain employs TRBV5-4 and TRBJ1-2; TRBD1 agrees at 8 bases. This CDR3 is built from 14 residues. J lost 8 bases, V lost 4 bases, and 10 bases had no gene match. Germline V gives CDR1 SGHNT, CDR2 YYREEE (reference sequence). This CDR3 is CASSPIRTGSGYTF. DNA for the CDR3: TGTGCCAGCAGCCCGATCAGGACAGGGAGCGGCTACACCTTC.

This chain joins TRBV28 and TRBJ1-1; weak D call: TRBD1 (5 bases). There are 14 residues in the CDR3. Between the trimmed V and J ends, which lost 8 bases and 0 bases, there was a span of 13 bases. Germline-derived CDR1 and CDR2 are MDHEN and SYDVKM. CDR3 protein: CASQRGGMNTEAFF. CDR3 bases: TGTGCCAGCCAACGTGGGGGGATGAACACTGAAGCTTTCTTT.

The gene calls are TRBV30 and TRBJ2-3, with 8 nucleotides matching TRBD2. The CDR3 is 13 residues long. CDR1 is GTSNPN and CDR2 is SVGIG in the germline V gene (reference sequence). Unmatched junction bases numbered 2, after V lost 3 bases and J lost 3 bases. Written as DNA, the CDR3 is TGTGCCTGGAGGCGGGGGGCAACAGATACGCAGTATTTT. This codes for CAWRRGATDTQYF. The variable domain in full, with the rest retrieved from reference TRBV30 and TRBJ2-3, is SQTIHQWPATLVQPVGSPLSLECTVEGTSNPNLYWYRQAAGRGLQLLFYSVGIGQISSEVPQNLSASRPQDRQFILSSKKLLLSDSGFYLCAWRRGATDTQYFGPGTRLTVL.

The table lists this clone with a count of one. This chain uses TRBV5-1 with TRBJ2-2; TRBD2 aligns across 14 bases. The CDR3 consists of 17 residues. Trimming removed 2 bases from V and 1 base from J; junction bases left unmatched: 1. Germline CDR1 is SGHRS and CDR2 is YFSETQ. CDR3 nucleotide sequence: TGCGCCAGCAGCTTAGGGACTAGCGGGAGGAACACCGGGGAGCTGTTTTTT. Protein product: CASSLGTSGRNTGELFF.

The CDR3 here is CASSIILGAAFF. The CDR3 nucleotides read TGTGCCAGTAGTATAATTTTGGGGGCTGCTTTCTTT. The J gene is TRBJ1-1, the V gene TRBV19, with D tentatively TRBD1 (6 bases). Trimming removed 2 bases from V and 11 bases from J, with 12 bases in between. CDR1 is LNHDA and CDR2 is SQIVND in the germline V gene (reference sequence). This CDR3 has 12 residues.

The rearrangement uses TRBV3-1 (or the pseudogene TRBV3-2) and TRBJ2-4; TRBD1 is a possible D gene (5 bases). The CDR3 contains 17 residues. Trimming cost V 0 bases and J 4 bases, with 16 bases left between them. Germline-derived CDR1 and CDR2 are LGHDT and YNNKEL (reference sequence). The CDR3 sequence is CASSQDPRQGWKNIQYF. The CDR3 region has the DNA TGTGCCAGCAGCCAAGATCCCAGGCAGGGATGGAAAAACATTCAGTACTTC.